This section outlines one T cell receptor beta chain sequence together with its context. This entry comes from a study of T cells in narcolepsy. Trimming at V came to 5 bases and at J to 6 bases, leaving 13 bases not matched to a gene. The CDR3 is 16 residues long. Germline V gene lookup returns CDR1 MNHNY and CDR2 SVGAGI (reference sequence). Here immunoSEQ multiplex PCR was the method, and the copy in TCRdb shows in-frame clones only, minus some. Of fewer than 30,000 clones listed, about 80% are singletons. The sample comprised CD45RA- memory CD4+ T cells from PBMCs. This clonotype was obtained from a human donor with narcolepsy. The chain carries TRBV6-6 and TRBJ2-1, with TRBD1 identical over 7 bases. CDR3 sequence (DNA): TGTGCCAGCAGTCCTCCTCGACAGGGTCCGTCCAATGAGCAGTTCTTC. This translates into CASSPPRQGPSNEQFF.